A selection of T cell receptor beta chains follows, all from one sample in a study of CD8 T cells in ankylosing spondylitis. A single record per CDR3 protein comes from TCRdb applying MiXCR to the 5' RACE reads. This repertoire shows fewer than 500,000 distinct CDR3 sequences, roughly 26% found once; its top ten account for roughly 0.9%. The sequenced sample was blood, either unsorted or a sorted T cell fraction (not recorded which). These receptors were taken from a male donor with ankylosing spondylitis. Each CDR3 is given with its conserved first and last residue.

j_call,v_call,cdr3_aa
TRBJ1-1,TRBV7-9,CASSLGRGVETEAFF
TRBJ1-1,TRBV12-5,CASGTWDRMNTEAFF
TRBJ1-2,TRBV29-1,CSVEDIQYGYTF
TRBJ2-2,TRBV15,CATSRRGARGVGELFF
TRBJ1-1,TRBV29-1,CSVAAGTGPREGEAFF
TRBJ2-7,TRBV20-1,CSAHNLRLAGDSGTYEQYF
TRBJ1-1,TRBV27,CASSPLGGRYTEAFF
TRBJ1-6,TRBV3-1,CASSQVTGRVSPLHF
TRBJ1-6,TRBV24-1,CATSALRGPRWRDYNSPLHF
TRBJ2-7,TRBV20-1,CSAPGPSSLGEQYF
TRBJ2-1,TRBV11-1,CASSLGGESSYNEQFF
TRBJ1-3,TRBV4-2,CASSQEIRTGVGGGNTIYF
TRBJ2-5,TRBV12-3/TRBV12-4,CASSALAGEQETQYF
TRBJ1-1,TRBV5-1,CASSFVLLTGVRISEAFF
TRBJ1-1,TRBV5-1,CASSSHFPNTEAFF
TRBJ2-3,TRBV5-1,CASIAGVSSTDTQYF
TRBJ2-7,TRBV12-3/TRBV12-4,CASSPGTSGYEQYF
TRBJ1-6,TRBV12-3/TRBV12-4,CASSALEGVGSPLHF
TRBJ2-3,TRBV24-1,CATSDVGTGKRGGTDTQYF
TRBJ1-5,TRBV9,CASSDSGRSNQPQHF
TRBJ1-1,TRBV25-1,CASIPRAGTEAFF
TRBJ1-2,TRBV5-1,CASSLAGGAGGGYTF
TRBJ2-1,TRBV6-1,CASKREGSYNEQFF
TRBJ2-2,TRBV7-2,CASSPGTGMTGELFF
TRBJ1-3,TRBV7-8,CASSLAPGTGSGNTIYF
TRBJ1-1,TRBV14,CASSQTAVEAFF
TRBJ2-1,TRBV3-1,CASSPYTPDNEQFF
TRBJ1-5,TRBV7-8,CASSLAGGRQPQHF
TRBJ2-3,TRBV20-1,CSARGTLSTDTQYF
TRBJ2-3,TRBV30,CAWSGQGGKDTQYF
TRBJ2-2,TRBV24-1,CATSNRGDTGELFF
TRBJ1-1,TRBV12-3/TRBV12-4,CASSLTGGQAEAFF
TRBJ2-1,TRBV20-1,CSADKGLAEGGSYNEQFF
TRBJ2-1,TRBV7-2,CASSSFGLDYEQFF
TRBJ2-1,TRBV12-3/TRBV12-4,CASSFQGSYNEQFF
TRBJ1-1,TRBV5-1,CASSPTGVRAEAFF
TRBJ1-2,TRBV2,CASTLTGVEGYTF
TRBJ2-3,TRBV5-1,CASSLGTSLFTDTQYF
TRBJ1-2,TRBV19,CASSVQGASGYTF
TRBJ1-1,TRBV12-3/TRBV12-4,CASSWGTGAGNTEAFF
TRBJ2-5,TRBV7-2,CASSFTGEETQYF
TRBJ2-3,TRBV29-1,CSVEIVFTDTQYF
TRBJ2-2,TRBV11-1,CASSSRDRDTGELFF
TRBJ2-3,TRBV10-2,CASSEWDTQDTQYF
TRBJ1-2,TRBV5-1,CASSTGTARHYGYTF
TRBJ1-1,TRBV6-2/TRBV6-3,CASSYSTGRTEAFF
TRBJ1-1,TRBV5-1,CASSLVGTLNTEAFF
TRBJ1-1,TRBV7-2,CASSFTFPEAFF